Listed below are T cell receptor beta chains from one sample, sequenced in a study of T cell changes during pregnancy in multiple sclerosis. Sequenced by immunoSEQ multiplex PCR; TCRdb stores in-frame clones only, minus some. Here the sample spans 50,000 to 60,000 clones, about 88% being singletons. Sequences were derived from CD4+ T cells from peripheral blood mononuclear cells, sampled in the third trimester of pregnancy. Every receptor here comes from a female donor with multiple sclerosis, enrolled in a pregnancy study. Each CDR3 is given with its conserved first and last residue. A D gene is named only where the DNA matches it firmly. Size values are once, few and many counts, or a class for expanded clones, and some rows have none.

D gene: TRBD1
V gene: TRBV11-3
clone size: NA
J gene: TRBJ1-5
CDR3 protein: CASSHPTGTGSNQPQHF
CDR3 DNA: TGTGCCAGCAGCCACCCGACAGGGACGGGAAGCAATCAGCCCCAGCATTTT

D gene: TRBD2
V gene: TRBV7-2
clone size: NA
J gene: TRBJ2-1
CDR3 protein: CASSPSSGRHHEQFF
CDR3 DNA: TGTGCCAGCAGCCCATCTAGCGGGAGGCACCATGAGCAGTTCTTC

D gene: TRBD1
V gene: TRBV9
clone size: NA
J gene: TRBJ1-3
CDR3 protein: CASSRGDSSGNTIYF
CDR3 DNA: TGTGCCAGCAGCAGAGGGGACAGCTCTGGAAACACCATATATTTT

D gene: TRBD2
V gene: TRBV30
clone size: NA
J gene: TRBJ2-3
CDR3 protein: CAWGLAGGPKDTQYF
CDR3 DNA: TGTGCCTGGGGACTAGCGGGGGGGCCAAAAGATACGCAGTATTTT

D gene: NA
V gene: TRBV5-1
clone size: NA
J gene: TRBJ2-5
CDR3 protein: CASSWGDRDQETQYF
CDR3 DNA: TGCGCCAGCAGCTGGGGGGACCGCGACCAAGAGACCCAGTACTTC

D gene: NA
V gene: TRBV19
clone size: NA
J gene: TRBJ2-3
CDR3 protein: CASSIEAWRGPDTQYF
CDR3 DNA: TGTGCCAGTAGTATAGAGGCCTGGAGGGGCCCAGATACGCAGTATTTT

D gene: NA
V gene: TRBV7-9
clone size: once
J gene: TRBJ2-4
CDR3 protein: CASSLVGPRASQYF
CDR3 DNA: TGTGCCAGCAGCTTAGTAGGGCCGAGGGCATCTCAGTACTTC

D gene: NA
V gene: TRBV25-1
clone size: NA
J gene: TRBJ1-1
CDR3 protein: CASSRIGDTEAFF
CDR3 DNA: TGTGCCAGCAGTCGGATCGGGGACACTGAAGCTTTCTTT

D gene: NA
V gene: TRBV5-5
clone size: NA
J gene: TRBJ1-2
CDR3 protein: CASSLGTVGTYGYTF
CDR3 DNA: TGTGCCAGCAGCTTGGGGACAGTAGGAACTTATGGCTACACCTTC

D gene: NA
V gene: TRBV11-2
clone size: once
J gene: TRBJ2-5
CDR3 protein: CASSYRTSQYF
CDR3 DNA: TGTGCCAGCAGCTATCGTACTTCCCAGTACTTC

D gene: TRBD1
V gene: TRBV6-1
clone size: NA
J gene: TRBJ1-2
CDR3 protein: CASSEDYPGGGYGYTF
CDR3 DNA: TGTGCCAGCAGTGAAGATTACCCAGGGGGCGGGTATGGCTACACCTTC

D gene: NA
V gene: TRBV5-8
clone size: NA
J gene: TRBJ1-1
CDR3 protein: CASSLAYGIMNTEAFF
CDR3 DNA: TGTGCCAGCAGCTTGGCTTATGGCATTATGAACACTGAAGCTTTCTTT

D gene: TRBD2
V gene: TRBV6-5
clone size: NA
J gene: TRBJ2-5
CDR3 protein: CASSYNGLGQETQYF
CDR3 DNA: TGTGCCAGCAGTTATAACGGACTAGGCCAAGAGACCCAGTACTTC

D gene: TRBD1
V gene: TRBV19
clone size: once
J gene: TRBJ1-5
CDR3 protein: CASSIRDRGNQPQHF
CDR3 DNA: TGTGCCAGTAGTATCCGGGACAGGGGTAATCAGCCCCAGCATTTT

D gene: NA
V gene: TRBV28
clone size: once
J gene: TRBJ1-2
CDR3 protein: CASSLRGYGYTF
CDR3 DNA: TGTGCCAGCAGTTTAAGAGGGTATGGCTACACCTTC

D gene: NA
V gene: TRBV6-5
clone size: NA
J gene: TRBJ2-7
CDR3 protein: CASSLGTPSYEQYF
CDR3 DNA: TGTGCCAGCAGTCTCGGGACACCTTCCTACGAGCAGTACTTC

D gene: NA
V gene: TRBV4-1
clone size: NA
J gene: TRBJ1-1
CDR3 protein: CASSQLFHRGTLDTEAFF
CDR3 DNA: TGCGCCAGCAGCCAATTGTTTCATCGAGGGACTCTTGACACTGAAGCTTTCTTT

D gene: NA
V gene: TRBV19
clone size: NA
J gene: TRBJ2-3
CDR3 protein: CASRARSTDTQYF
CDR3 DNA: TGTGCCAGCCGAGCGAGGTCCACAGATACGCAGTATTTT

D gene: NA
V gene: TRBV5-8
clone size: NA
J gene: TRBJ2-6
CDR3 protein: CASSFYSGANVLTF
CDR3 DNA: TGTGCCAGCAGCTTTTACTCTGGGGCCAACGTCCTGACTTTC

D gene: NA
V gene: TRBV6-1
clone size: once
J gene: TRBJ2-5
CDR3 protein: CASSEAQGSFEETQYF
CDR3 DNA: TGTGCCAGCAGTGAAGCGCAGGGGAGTTTCGAAGAGACCCAGTACTTC

D gene: NA
V gene: TRBV7-2
clone size: once
J gene: TRBJ2-1
CDR3 protein: CASSPSSQEGIEQFF
CDR3 DNA: TGTGCCAGCAGCCCCAGCTCTCAGGAGGGGATCGAGCAGTTCTTC

D gene: NA
V gene: TRBV19
clone size: NA
J gene: TRBJ2-5
CDR3 protein: CASSRGQHQETQYF
CDR3 DNA: TGTGCCAGTAGTCGCGGACAGCATCAAGAGACCCAGTACTTC

D gene: TRBD1
V gene: TRBV7-2
clone size: NA
J gene: TRBJ1-1
CDR3 protein: CASRLAQGGTEAFF
CDR3 DNA: TGTGCCAGCAGACTAGCACAGGGGGGCACTGAAGCTTTCTTT